This entry is about one T cell receptor beta chain. This sample was included in a study of blood T cell repertoires in COVID-19. As for the study in general: Samples came from the United States, Italy and Spain, spanning acute and convalescent COVID-19. PBMCs, B-cell-depleted T cells, or T cells were the source of the cDNA or gDNA that made up the material.

As originally analysed: Reference gene primers were amplified, and this amplification served to estimate nucleated cell counts. TCRdb's copy holds only in-frame clones and misses some; the assay was immunoSEQ multiplex PCR. V and J calls and clone size are those listed in that table; D and trimming were worked out from the DNA. The sample comprises roughly 100,000 clones, about four fifths of which are singletons, and 8% to 9.5% rests with the top ten. Trimming stripped 5 bases from V and 3 bases from J, with 13 bases between. The CDR3 has 14 residues. The germline gives CDR1 MDHEN, CDR2 SYDVKM. The J gene is TRBJ2-5, the V gene TRBV28; TRBD2 is a possible D gene (5 bases). The source of this sequence is a woman in her seventies with acute or convalescent COVID-19. The sequencing sample was made of peripheral blood. The CDR3 region has the DNA TGTGCCAGCAGTCTCCTGGACGGGAAAGAGACCCAGTACTTC. As protein: CASSLLDGKETQYF. Filled out from reference TRBV28 and TRBJ2-5, the complete variable domain reads DVKVTQSSRYLVKRTGEKVFLECVQDMDHENMFWYRQDPGLGLRLIYFSYDVKMKEKGDIPEGYSVSREKKERFSLILESASTNQTSMYLCASSLLDGKETQYFGPGTRLLVL.